This T cell receptor beta chain was profiled in a study of shared clonotypes between healthy human individuals. With respect to this clone: What it binds is not known.

The germline V gene encodes CDR1 SGHTS and CDR2 YDEGEE. V dropped 0 bases and J dropped 2 bases, with 11 bases sitting between them. This CDR3 is built from 15 residues. General study points: Only blood underwent sampling, and tissue repertoires likely differ.

Healthy adults negative for HIV, lacking recent acute infections or vaccinations, served as donors. CD4+ cells were split into CD45RA+ naive and CD45RA-negative memory subsets. Execution of the assay was at deep level. Measured with immunoSEQ multiplex PCR; TCRdb has only the in-frame clones, and not every one. The sample has about 1.1 million clones, roughly 80% seen once. The sequencing sample was made of memory CD4+ T cells from PBMCs. The subset here: CD45RA-negative fraction. The TCR was taken from a man between 18 and 35 years old in good health. Some clones in this sample may be carry-over from other donors' samples. The genes are TRBV5-8 and TRBJ1-1, with D hard to call. The DNA for the CDR3 is TGTGCCAGCAGCTTGGAAATGTCTCGTAACACTGAAGCTTTCTTT. It is translated as CASSLEMSRNTEAFF.